The 15 T cell receptor beta chains below were found in one sample sequenced in a study of blood T cell repertoires in COVID-19. The method was immunoSEQ multiplex PCR; TCRdb's version includes in-frame clones alone and lacks a portion of them. Among 35,000 to 45,000 clones listed, 85% were seen once. The sample comprised peripheral blood. The receptors come from a man aged 50 to 59 with active COVID-19.

The chain has TRBV18 and TRBJ1-2; D perhaps matches TRBD1 (6 bases). The CDR3 covers 13 residues. Germline CDR1 KGHSH, CDR2 LQKENI. V gave up 2 bases and J gave up 7 bases, with 11 bases separating them. The CDR3 coding sequence is TGTGCCAGCTCACCAGCGGACAGTTTTGGCTACACCTTC. Its protein is CASSPADSFGYTF. The full variable domain, completed using reference TRBV18 and TRBJ1-2, is NAGVMQNPRHLVRRRGQEARLRCSPMKGHSHVYWYRQLPEEGLKFMVYLQKENIIDESGMPKERFSAEFPKEGPSILRIQQVVRGDSAAYFCASSPADSFGYTFGSGTRLTVV.

This chain uses TRBV24-1 with TRBJ2-5; 10 positions match TRBD2. From germline, CDR1 is KGHDR and CDR2 SFDVKD. This CDR3 comprises 15 residues. Germline trimming cut 1 base from V and 4 bases from J; bases unmatched to any gene: 2. CDR3 sequence reads: CATSDFSGGRETQYF. DNA of the CDR3: TGTGCCACCAGTGATTTTAGCGGGGGGCGAGAGACCCAGTACTTC.

The genes are TRBV5-6 and TRBJ1-6, with 7 bases that match TRBD1. The germline V gene has CDR1 SGHDT and CDR2 YYEEEE. The V segment lost 4 bases and the J segment 8 bases; nucleotides outside the gene matches: 9. This CDR3 is built from 15 residues. In DNA, the CDR3 is TGTGCCAGCAGCGAGTACAGGGGTAATTATTCACCCCTCCACTTT. Translation: CASSEYRGNYSPLHF.

The V call is TRBV21-1, the J call TRBJ2-5; TRBD2, the table's D call, was not compared with the DNA. TRBV21-1 constitutes a pseudogene. The length of the CDR3 is 14 residues. The CDR3 spells CASSKRRGRETQYF. CDR3 nucleotides: TGTGCCAGCAGCAAACGGCGGGGACGGGAGACCCAGTACTTC.

DNA of the CDR3: TGTGCCAGCAGCCTTGACACCCTCTACGAGCAGTACTTC. Its translation: CASSLDTLYEQYF. This chain joins TRBV7-8 and TRBJ2-7; no clear D. Germline lookup yields CDR1 SGHVS and CDR2 FQNEAQ. The CDR3 covers 13 residues. The V gene lost 5 bases and the J gene lost 3 bases, with 11 bases spanning the gap.

The V gene is TRBV7-9, the J gene TRBJ2-5; 16 positions match TRBD2. The CDR3 extends over 17 amino acids. Trimming took 5 bases from V and 5 from J; bases not matched to a gene: 8. The germline CDR1 and CDR2 sequences are SEHNR and FQNEAQ (reference sequence). The DNA for the CDR3 is TGTGCCAGCAGCCGTGCGGGACTAGCGGGGGGGCTGGAGACCCAGTACTTC. It codes for CASSRAGLAGGLETQYF.

The chain combines TRBV28 with TRBJ2-7, with D perhaps TRBD2 (7 bases). The V gene's germline CDR1 is MDHEN and CDR2 SYDVKM. V was cut by 5 bases and J by 1 base, with 15 bases left in between. This CDR3 is built from 15 residues. The CDR3: CASSPQGGGSYEQYF. In DNA, the CDR3 is TGTGCCAGCAGTCCCCAAGGGGGAGGGTCCTACGAGCAGTACTTC.

The chain is built from TRBV28 and TRBJ2-5; a weak D match, TRBD2 (5 bases). Deletions cut 2 bases from V and 5 bases from J, with 9 bases between. There are 13 residues in the CDR3. CDR1 MDHEN and CDR2 SYDVKM come from the germline V gene. The CDR3 nucleotides read TGTGCCAGCAGTTTACCCGGGATCGAGACCCAGTACTTC. It is translated as CASSLPGIETQYF.

This CDR3 is CASSLEAGSSYNSPLHF. CDR3 coding DNA: TGTGCCAGCAGCTTGGAAGCGGGAAGCTCCTATAATTCACCCCTCCACTTT. The gene calls are TRBV5-6 and TRBJ1-6; D unclear. Germline-derived CDR1 and CDR2 are SGHDT and YYEEEE. Deletions cut 0 bases from V and 0 bases from J, with 10 bases between. The length of the CDR3 is 17 residues.

The V and J genes are TRBV23-1 and TRBJ2-7; no firm D call. TRBV23-1 is treated as an ORF (open reading frame) with a function not yet certain. The CDR3 spans 13 residues. Between the trimmed V and J ends, which lost 2 bases and 4 bases, there was a span of 9 bases. The CDR3 loop is CASSQGPRYEQYF. The DNA of the CDR3 is TGCGCCAGCAGTCAAGGGCCACGGTACGAGCAGTACTTC.

The V call is TRBV5-1, the J call TRBJ1-5; 10 bases line up with TRBD1. Germline V gives CDR1 SGHRS, CDR2 YFSETQ. The CDR3 sequence is 17 residues long. V dropped 0 bases and J dropped 1; count of bases not matched to a gene: 4. The CDR3 DNA reads as TGCGCCAGCAGCTTGGGGGACAGGGGTTCAAGCAATCAGCCCCAGCATTTT. This codes for CASSLGDRGSSNQPQHF.

The V call is TRBV27, the J call TRBJ1-2, with TRBD1 matching over 12 bases. The ends lost 5 bases at V and 2 bases at J; junction bases unmatched: 15. CDR3 length: 19 amino acids. Germline V gene data show CDR1 as MNHEY and CDR2 as SMNVEV (reference sequence). The CDR3 bases are TGTGCCAGCAGTCCCCCCCCGGGACAGGGGGCTGGAACCAACTATGGCTACACCTTC. Protein: CASSPPPGQGAGTNYGYTF.

The chain employs TRBV7-2 and TRBJ2-5; 9 bases are shared with TRBD2. CDR1 and CDR2 (germline): SGHTA, FQGNSA. The CDR3 spans 14 residues. After removal of 1 base from V and 3 bases from J, the junction contained 0 bases not matched to a gene. This CDR3 is CASSLGLAEETQYF. CDR3 DNA sequence: TGTGCCAGCAGCTTAGGACTAGCGGAAGAGACCCAGTACTTC.

The CDR3 sequence is CASSLTGVEQFF. Here the CDR3 DNA reads TGTGCCAGCAGTTTAACAGGGGTTGAGCAGTTCTTC. The chain joins TRBV12-3 or TRBV12-4 to TRBJ2-1; the match to TRBD1 covers 7 bases. V was clipped by 2 bases and J by 9 bases; unmatched bases: 1. The CDR3 has 12 amino acids.

The V call is TRBV13, the J call TRBJ2-3; D is possibly TRBD2 (5 bases). The germline gives CDR1 PRHDT, CDR2 FYEKMQ (reference sequence). Trimming pared 5 bases from V and 2 bases from J, leaving 11 bases between. The CDR3 sequence is 14 residues long. Here the CDR3 reads CASSLPGDTDTQYF. CDR3 in DNA: TGTGCCAGCAGCCTACCCGGGGACACAGATACGCAGTATTTT.